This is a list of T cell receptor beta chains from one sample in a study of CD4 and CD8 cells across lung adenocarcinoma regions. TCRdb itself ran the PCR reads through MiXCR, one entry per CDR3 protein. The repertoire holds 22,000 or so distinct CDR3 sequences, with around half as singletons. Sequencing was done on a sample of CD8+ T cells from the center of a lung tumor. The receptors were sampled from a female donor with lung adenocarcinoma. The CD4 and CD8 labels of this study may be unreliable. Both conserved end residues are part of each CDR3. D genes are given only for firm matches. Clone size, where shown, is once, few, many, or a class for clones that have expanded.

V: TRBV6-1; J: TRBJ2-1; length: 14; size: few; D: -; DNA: TGTGCCAGCGGCCCCTCTAGCAACTACAATGAGCAGTTCTTC; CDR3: CASGPSSNYNEQFF
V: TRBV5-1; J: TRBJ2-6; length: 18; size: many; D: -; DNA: TGCGCCAGCACTCGTCTCGGGACGGAAGCCTCTGGGGCCAACGTCCTGACTTTC; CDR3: CASTRLGTEASGANVLTF
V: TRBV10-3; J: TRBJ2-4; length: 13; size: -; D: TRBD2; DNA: TGTGCGGTGTTGCGGGAGGTCAAAGATATGCAGTACTTT; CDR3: CAVLREVKDMQYF
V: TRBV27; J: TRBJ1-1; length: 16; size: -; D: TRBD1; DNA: TGTGCCAGCCGTTTTCGCGGGACAGACAGATACACTGAAGCCATCTTT; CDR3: CASRFRGTDRYTEAIF
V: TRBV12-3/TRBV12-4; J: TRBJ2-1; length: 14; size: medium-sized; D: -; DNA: TGTGCCAGCAGTTCCCGATCAAGCGACAATGAGCAGTTCTTC; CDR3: CASSSRSSDNEQFF
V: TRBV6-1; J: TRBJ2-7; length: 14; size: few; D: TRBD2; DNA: TGTGCCAGCAGTCCCCGGGACGGGAGGAACGAGCAGTACTTC; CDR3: CASSPRDGRNEQYF
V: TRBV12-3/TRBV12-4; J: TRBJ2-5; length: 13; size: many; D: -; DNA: TGTGCCAGCAGCTCCGACGGGAGAGAGACCCAGTACTTC; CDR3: CASSSDGRETQYF
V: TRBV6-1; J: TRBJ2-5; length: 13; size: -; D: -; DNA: TGTGCCAACAGAGACAGGCCCCGAGGGACCCAGTACTTC; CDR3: CANRDRPRGTQYF
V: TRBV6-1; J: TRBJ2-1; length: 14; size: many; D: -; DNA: TGTGCCAGCAGCCACAGTAGCTCCTACAATGAGCAGTTCTTC; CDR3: CASSHSSSYNEQFF
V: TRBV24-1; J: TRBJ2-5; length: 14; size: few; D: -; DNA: TGTGCCACCAGTGCCCCACTGATTGGGGAGACCCAGTACTTC; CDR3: CATSAPLIGETQYF
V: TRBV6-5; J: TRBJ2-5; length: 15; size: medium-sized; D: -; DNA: TGTGCCAGCTCATTGGGACTGGCATCGAGGGAGACCCAGTACTTC; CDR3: CASSLGLASRETQYF
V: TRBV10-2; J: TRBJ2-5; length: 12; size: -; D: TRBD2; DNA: TGCGCCAGCGGGACTACCGGGGGGACCCAGTACTTC; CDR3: CASGTTGGTQYF
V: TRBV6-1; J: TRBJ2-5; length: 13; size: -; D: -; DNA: TGTGCCAGCAGTGAAGCGGCGGGACTGGCGGAGTACTTC; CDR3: CASSEAAGLAEYF
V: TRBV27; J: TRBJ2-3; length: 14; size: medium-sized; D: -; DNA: TGTGCCAGCAGTTTAAAGTTAGCGTCAGATACGCAGTATTTT; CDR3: CASSLKLASDTQYF
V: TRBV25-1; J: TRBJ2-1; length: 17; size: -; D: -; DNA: TGTGCCAGCAGTGAATTCCGCGACAGCCAGGCCTACAATGAGCAGTTCTTC; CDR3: CASSEFRDSQAYNEQFF
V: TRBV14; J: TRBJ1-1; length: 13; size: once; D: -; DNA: TGTGCCAGCAGCCGCGGGCGAAACACTGAAGCTTTCTTT; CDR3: CASSRGRNTEAFF